This T cell receptor beta chain was sequenced during a study of shared clonotypes between healthy human individuals. The data were produced by immunoSEQ multiplex PCR, yet TCRdb's version contains in-frame clones alone and is incomplete. The table shows some 1,900,000 clones, with roughly 94% occurring only once. As defined, naive CD8 cells were CD45RO-negative and positively selected for CCR7, with terminally differentiated effector memory CD45RA+ cells excluded. The CDR3 contains 18 residues. V was trimmed by 1 base and J by 3 bases, leaving 19 bases between them. Per germline, CDR1 SGDLS and CDR2 YYNGEE.

The sequence came from a man between 18 and 29 years old in good health. This rearrangement joins TRBV9 to TRBJ1-4; the D gene is possibly TRBD1 (5 bases). Source material: naive CD8+ T cells sorted from blood. Here the CDR3 DNA reads TGTGCCAGCAGCGTACTGGAGGGGACGCGACCCTCTAATGAAAAACTGTTTTTT. Protein sequence: CASSVLEGTRPSNEKLFF.